This TCR beta chain was captured in a study of blood T cell repertoires in COVID-19. Study-level information: Researchers got acute and convalescent COVID-19 samples from the United States, Italy and Spain.

V was trimmed by 7 bases and J by 2 bases, leaving 12 bases between them. This CDR3 has 14 residues. Germline V CDR1 and CDR2: MNHEY, SVGAGI. Data came from immunoSEQ multiplex PCR; TCRdb stores just in-frame clones and leaves some out. The data show some 140,000 clones, around three quarters seen once. Specimen: peripheral blood. The clonotype comes from a human donor in a cohort sampled during active COVID-19. The chain couples TRBV6-5 to TRBJ1-5; D perhaps matches TRBD1 (5 bases). The CDR3 protein is CASTYSRGNQPQHF. CDR3 DNA sequence: TGTGCCAGCACCTATAGCAGGGGCAATCAGCCCCAGCATTTT.